This is a list of T cell receptor beta chains from one sample in a study of neurological immune-mediated disorders. TCRdb re-called the 5' RACE reads through MiXCR, storing one row per CDR3 protein. The table includes 65,000 to 90,000 distinct CDR3 sequences, less than 5.5% detected once. The specimen sequenced was PBMCs. These TCRs come from a woman in her twenties or thirties with multiple sclerosis. The CDR3 runs from the conserved cysteine through the conserved F or W. D genes are given only for firm matches. Size tells how often a clone was seen (once, few, many) or the class of an expanded clone, and some rows leave it out.

v_gene,d_gene,j_gene,abundance,CDR3nt,CDR3aa
TRBV20-1,.,TRBJ1-1,.,TGCAGTGCCCTAGGGAATGAAGCTTTCTTT,CSALGNEAFF
TRBV20-1,TRBD1,TRBJ1-4,many,TGCAGTGCTAGAGATGGGGGACAGGGCTACGAAAAACTGTTTTTT,CSARDGGQGYEKLFF
TRBV28,.,TRBJ2-1,many,TGTGCCAGCAGCTCGGGACGGGTCATCTACAATGAGCAGTTCTTC,CASSSGRVIYNEQFF
TRBV12-3/TRBV12-4,.,TRBJ2-7,many,TGTGCCAGCAGTTTACACGAGCAGTACTTC,CASSLHEQYF
TRBV20-1,.,TRBJ2-2,few,TGCAGTGCTAGAATGGGACAGGCGGGGGGCACCGGGGAGCTGTTTTTT,CSARMGQAGGTGELFF
TRBV20-1,TRBD2,TRBJ2-3,many,TGCAGTGCTGTCCTAGCGGGAACTAGCACAGATACGCAGTATTTT,CSAVLAGTSTDTQYF
TRBV20-1,.,TRBJ2-5,many,TGCAGTGCTACCAGGTTCCAAGAGACCCAGTACTTC,CSATRFQETQYF
TRBV20-1,TRBD1,TRBJ2-1,many,TGCAGTGCTAGAGGTGGACAGGGCCTCAATGAGCAGTTCTTC,CSARGGQGLNEQFF
TRBV15,.,TRBJ1-1,many,TGTGCCACCAGCCGGGGACTCCCCTTTGTCGCTTTCTTT,CATSRGLPFVAFF
TRBV24-1,TRBD2,TRBJ2-7,many,TGTGCCACCAGTGATCTAACCAGCGGGATTCCTGTCTACGAGCAGTACTTC,CATSDLTSGIPVYEQYF